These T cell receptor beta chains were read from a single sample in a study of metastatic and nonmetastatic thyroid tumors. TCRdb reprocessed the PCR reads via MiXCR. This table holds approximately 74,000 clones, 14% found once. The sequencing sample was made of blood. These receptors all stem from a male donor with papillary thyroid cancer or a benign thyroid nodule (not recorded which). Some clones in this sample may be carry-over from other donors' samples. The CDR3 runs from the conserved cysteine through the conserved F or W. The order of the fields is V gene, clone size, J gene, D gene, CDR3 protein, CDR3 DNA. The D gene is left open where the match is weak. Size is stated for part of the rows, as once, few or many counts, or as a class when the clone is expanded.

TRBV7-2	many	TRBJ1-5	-	CASSLGRNSNQPQHF	TGTGCCAGCAGCTTAGGCAGAAATAGCAATCAGCCCCAGCATTTT
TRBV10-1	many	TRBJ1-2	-	CASSEGPGLGYTF	TGCGCCAGCAGTGAGGGGCCAGGCCTTGGCTACACCTTC
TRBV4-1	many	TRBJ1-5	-	CASSHGALNQPQHF	TGCGCCAGCAGCCATGGGGCCCTGAATCAGCCCCAGCATTTT
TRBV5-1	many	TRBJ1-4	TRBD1	CASSLEGAGTPIFTNEKLFF	TGCGCCAGCAGCTTGGAGGGGGCCGGGACACCCATTTTTACTAATGAAAAACTGTTTTTT
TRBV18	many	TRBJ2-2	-	CASSGGMNTGELFF	TGTGCCAGCTCAGGTGGGATGAACACCGGGGAGCTGTTTTTT
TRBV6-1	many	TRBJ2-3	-	CASSNTDTQYF	TGTGCCAGCAGTAACACAGATACGCAGTATTTT
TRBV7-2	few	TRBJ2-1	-	CASSFRDNEQFF	TGTGCCAGCAGCTTCCGAGACAATGAGCAGTTCTTC
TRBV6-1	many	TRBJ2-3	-	CASTWGPSTDTQYF	TGTGCCAGCACATGGGGCCCCAGCACAGATACGCAGTATTTT
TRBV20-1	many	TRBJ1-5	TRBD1	CSASRQGDQPQHF	TGCAGTGCTAGTCGACAGGGTGATCAGCCCCAGCATTTT
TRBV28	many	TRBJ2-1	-	CASHVGQSYNEQFF	TGTGCCAGCCATGTCGGGCAGTCATACAATGAGCAGTTCTTC
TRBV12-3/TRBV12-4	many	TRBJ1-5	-	CASRLTDSNQPQHF	TGTGCCAGCAGACTCACAGATAGCAATCAGCCCCAGCATTTT
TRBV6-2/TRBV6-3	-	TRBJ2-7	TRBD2	CASVKAGVTYEQYF	TGTGCCAGCGTGAAAGCGGGAGTAACCTACGAGCAGTACTTC
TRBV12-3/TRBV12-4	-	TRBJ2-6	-	CASSSVGPGANVLTF	TGTGCCAGTAGTTCAGTGGGCCCTGGGGCCAACGTCCTGACTTTC
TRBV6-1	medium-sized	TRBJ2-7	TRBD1	CASRPIEDRERQYF	TGTGCCAGCAGACCAATCGAGGACAGGGAAAGGCAGTACTTC
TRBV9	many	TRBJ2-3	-	CASSVGGGLSTDTQYF	TGTGCCAGCAGCGTAGGAGGGGGGCTAAGCACAGATACGCAGTATTTT
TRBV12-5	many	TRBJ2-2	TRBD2	CASGYPGGGDTGELFF	TGTGCTAGTGGTTACCCGGGAGGGGGAGACACCGGGGAGCTGTTTTTT
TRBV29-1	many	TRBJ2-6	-	CSVEESGANVLTF	TGCAGCGTTGAAGAATCTGGGGCCAACGTCCTGACTTTC
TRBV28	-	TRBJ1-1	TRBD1	CASSTGTGKTEALF	TGTGCCAGCAGTACCGGGACAGGGAAAACTGAAGCTTTATTT
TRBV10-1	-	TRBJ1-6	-	CASSLNTGLNSPLHF	TGCGCCAGCAGCCTGAATACAGGGCTTAATTCACCCCTCCACTTT
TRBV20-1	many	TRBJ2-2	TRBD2	CSASRASGSPGTGELFF	TGCAGTGCTTCCCGGGCTAGCGGGAGCCCGGGCACCGGGGAGCTGTTTTTT
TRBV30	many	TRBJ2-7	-	CAWSVGGIYEQYF	TGTGCCTGGAGTGTAGGTGGAATCTACGAGCAGTACTTC
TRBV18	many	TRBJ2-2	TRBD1	CASSPSGQGLTGELFF	TGTGCCAGCTCACCGTCGGGACAGGGATTGACCGGGGAGCTGTTTTTT
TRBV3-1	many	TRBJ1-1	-	CASSQRRAANTEAFF	TGTGCCAGCAGCCAACGGCGGGCGGCAAACACTGAAGCTTTCTTT
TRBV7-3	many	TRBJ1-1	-	CASSNDNTEAFF	TGTGCCAGCAGTAATGACAACACTGAAGCTTTCTTT
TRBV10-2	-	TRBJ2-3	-	CASSLRGSEDTQYF	TGCGCCAGCAGCCTCCGAGGGAGTGAGGATACGCAGTATTTT
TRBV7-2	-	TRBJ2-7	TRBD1	CASSLARDSIYEQYF	TGTGCCAGCAGCTTGGCACGGGACAGTATATACGAGCAGTACTTC
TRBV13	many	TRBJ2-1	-	CASSLGLHDNEQFF	TGTGCCAGCAGCTTGGGTTTGCACGACAATGAGCAGTTCTTC
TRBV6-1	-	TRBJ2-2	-	CASSKTGWGGELFF	TGTGCCAGCAGTAAGACAGGTTGGGGCGGGGAGCTGTTTTTT
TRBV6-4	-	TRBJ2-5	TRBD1	CARSETGGAGETQYF	TGTGCCAGAAGTGAGACAGGGGGCGCAGGAGAGACCCAGTACTTT
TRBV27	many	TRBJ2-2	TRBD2	CASVFNRGDLTGELFF	TGTGCCAGCGTATTTAACCGGGGGGATTTAACCGGGGAGCTGTTTTTT
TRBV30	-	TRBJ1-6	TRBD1	CAWRATGVSSPLHF	TGTGCCTGGAGGGCAACAGGGGTCTCCTCACCCCTCCACTTT
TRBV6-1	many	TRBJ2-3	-	CASREQGGGTDTQYF	TGTGCCAGCAGAGAACAGGGTGGTGGCACAGATACGCAGTATTTT
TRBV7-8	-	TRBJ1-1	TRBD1	CASSPGQVSTEAFF	TGTGCCAGCAGCCCAGGACAGGTGTCCACTGAAGCTTTCTTT
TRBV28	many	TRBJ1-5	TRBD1	CASSLGGGGNQPQHF	TGTGCCAGCAGTTTAGGAGGGGGCGGCAATCAGCCCCAGCATTTT
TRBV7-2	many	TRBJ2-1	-	CASSDRLVPNNEQFF	TGTGCCAGCAGCGATAGACTAGTGCCCAACAATGAGCAGTTCTTC
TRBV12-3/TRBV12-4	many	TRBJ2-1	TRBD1	CASSPLTGGYNEQFF	TGTGCCAGCAGTCCTCTGACAGGGGGCTACAATGAGCAGTTCTTC
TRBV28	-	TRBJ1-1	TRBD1	CASSYLGDRGINPEAFF	TGTGCCAGCAGTTATTTGGGGGACAGGGGTATAAACCCTGAAGCTTTCTTT
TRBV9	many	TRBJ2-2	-	CASSPAGGGPNTGELFF	TGTGCCAGCAGCCCAGCAGGGGGAGGGCCTAACACCGGGGAGCTGTTTTTT
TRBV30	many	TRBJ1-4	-	CAWSLGSDEKLFF	TGTGCCTGGAGCCTAGGGTCCGATGAAAAACTGTTTTTT
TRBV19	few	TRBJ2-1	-	CASIIGQGYNDQFF	TGTGCCAGTATTATCGGGCAGGGCTACAATGATCAGTTCTTC
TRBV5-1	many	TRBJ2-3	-	CASSKRQENTDTQYF	TGCGCCAGCAGCAAGAGGCAGGAGAACACAGATACGCAGTATTTT
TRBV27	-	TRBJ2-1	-	CASSLRQATYNEQFF	TGTGCCAGCAGTCTACGACAGGCTACCTACAATGAGCAGTTCTTC
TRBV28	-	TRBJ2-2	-	CASSSPGGARTSGELFF	TGTGCCAGCAGTTCCCCGGGTGGCGCTAGAACGTCTGGGGAGCTGTTTTTT
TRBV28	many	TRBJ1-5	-	CASSPSTDQLFGNQPQHF	TGTGCCAGCAGTCCATCGACAGACCAGTTATTCGGCAATCAGCCCCAGCATTTT
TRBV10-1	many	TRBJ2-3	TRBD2	CASSPLAVSTDTQYF	TGCGCCAGCAGTCCGCTAGCGGTGAGCACAGATACGCAGTATTTT
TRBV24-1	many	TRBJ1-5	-	CATSDARGRLGQPQHF	TGTGCCACCAGTGATGCCCGTGGCCGGTTAGGTCAGCCCCAGCATTTT
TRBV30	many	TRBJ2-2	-	CAWSVGGWVRGTGELFF	TGTGCCTGGAGTGTAGGGGGATGGGTACGGGGCACCGGGGAGCTGTTTTTT
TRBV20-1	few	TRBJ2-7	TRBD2	CSASVAGGVWSYEQYF	TGCAGTGCTTCAGTAGCGGGAGGGGTGTGGTCCTACGAGCAGTACTTC
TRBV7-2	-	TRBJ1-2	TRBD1	CANILQGDTYGYTF	TGTGCCAACATCTTACAGGGGGATACCTATGGCTACACCTTC
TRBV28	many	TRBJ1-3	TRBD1	CASSPTGGSGNTIYF	TGTGCCAGCAGTCCGACAGGGGGTTCTGGAAACACCATATATTTT
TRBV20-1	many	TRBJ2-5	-	CSARDGGRDQETQYF	TGCAGTGCTAGAGATGGAGGACGGGACCAAGAGACCCAGTACTTC
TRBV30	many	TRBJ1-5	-	CAWMSYLMHSEPDQPQHF	TGTGCCTGGATGTCCTACTTGATGCACTCCGAACCAGATCAGCCCCAGCATTTT
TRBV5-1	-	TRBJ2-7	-	CASSIESYEQYF	TGCGCCAGCAGCATAGAATCCTACGAGCAGTACTTC
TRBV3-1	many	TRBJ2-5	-	CASSQGSLQETQYF	TGTGCCAGCAGCCAAGGGTCCCTCCAAGAGACCCAGTACTTC
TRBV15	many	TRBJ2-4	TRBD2	CATSRDISPSGSNIQYF	TGTGCCACCAGCAGAGATATTTCCCCTAGCGGGAGTAACATTCAGTACTTC
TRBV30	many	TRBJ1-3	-	CAWSVYLGQSSGNTIYF	TGTGCCTGGAGTGTATATCTCGGGCAGAGCTCTGGAAACACCATATATTTT
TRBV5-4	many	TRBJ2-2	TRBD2	CASSSGTSGTYGELFF	TGTGCCAGCAGCTCGGGGACTAGCGGGACTTACGGGGAGCTGTTTTTT